This T cell receptor (beta chain) was retrieved from a study of cytomegalovirus exposure and HLA in healthy donors. Study details: Membership in the Caucasian-associated ancestry cluster was found for 81% of fewer than 450 genotyped donors.

Study-level findings and limits: The authors listed around 150 TCR beta chains as cytomegalovirus-associated.

V lost 5 bases and J lost 6; bases outside the gene matches: 13. The CDR3 contains 15 residues. Per the germline V gene, CDR1 is LNHDA and CDR2 is SQIVND (reference sequence). Both 60 Vbeta primers and 13 Jbeta primers went into the PCR. TCRdb keeps only in-frame clones here, not all; method: immunoSEQ multiplex PCR. The sample consists of fewer than 250,000 clones, 65% to 90% of them appearing once. On this clone itself: Its target is not known.

V is TRBV19 and J is TRBJ2-7, with 7 positions matching TRBD1. This TCR was sampled from a girl between 5 and 17 years old in good health and CMV-seronegative. The source material was PBMCs. In DNA, the CDR3 is TGTGCCAGTAGTCGTGGCAGGGGGATATTCTCCGAGCAGTACTTC. It encodes CASSRGRGIFSEQYF.